The rows below give T cell receptor beta chains drawn from one sample of a study of shared clonotypes between healthy human individuals. Repertoires were generated with immunoSEQ multiplex PCR, while TCRdb's copy carries only in-frame clones and drops some. Among some 2,500,000 clones listed, 80% to 95% were seen once. Sample: naive CD4+ T cells from PBMCs. These receptors came from a young man in good health. Some clones in this sample may be carry-over from other donors' samples. The CDR3 runs from the conserved cysteine through the conserved F or W. A D gene is named only where the DNA matches it firmly. Only part of the rows carry a size: once, few, many, or a class if the clone is expanded.

J | size | V | length | D | CDR3 | DNA
TRBJ2-2 | . | TRBV2 | 15 | . | CASSGTPTNTGELFF | TGTGCCAGCAGTGGGACACCTACGAACACCGGGGAGCTGTTTTTT
TRBJ1-5 | . | TRBV28 | 17 | TRBD1 | CASRSSGTGERRQPQHF | TGTGCCAGCAGAAGTTCGGGGACAGGGGAGAGAAGGCAGCCCCAGCATTTT
TRBJ1-1 | few | TRBV7-9 | 12 | . | CASSYMSSKAFF | TGTGCCAGCAGCTACATGTCCTCGAAAGCTTTCTTT
TRBJ2-1 | . | TRBV7-2 | 14 | . | CASSDRTGWNEQFF | TGTGCCAGCAGCGATCGGACGGGGTGGAATGAGCAGTTCTTC
TRBJ2-1 | . | TRBV28 | 16 | TRBD2 | CASSLLSSGSVHEQFF | TGTGCCAGCAGTTTATTGAGTAGCGGGAGTGTACATGAGCAGTTCTTC
TRBJ2-7 | . | TRBV28 | 16 | TRBD2 | CASSLASGRATGEQYF | TGTGCCAGCAGTTTGGCTAGCGGGAGGGCCACTGGAGAGCAGTACTTC
TRBJ1-5 | . | TRBV30 | 13 | . | CAWSVHGNQPQHF | TGTGCCTGGAGTGTACATGGCAATCAGCCCCAGCATTTT
TRBJ1-4 | . | TRBV7-8 | 18 | TRBD1 | CASSLAFRGPSPGGKLFF | TGTGCCAGCAGCTTAGCGTTCAGGGGGCCATCCCCGGGTGGAAAACTGTTTTTT
TRBJ1-1 | . | TRBV30 | 14 | . | CAWSTGGASMKAFF | TGTGCCTGGAGCACGGGGGGTGCGAGTATGAAAGCTTTCTTT
TRBJ2-5 | . | TRBV27 | 13 | . | CASSPRARETQYF | TGTGCCAGCAGTCCCCGCGCGAGAGAGACCCAGTACTTC
TRBJ2-5 | . | TRBV27 | 15 | . | CASSPLGQSLREQYF | TGTGCCAGCAGTCCGCTCGGACAGTCCCTGAGGGAGCAGTACTTC
TRBJ2-1 | . | TRBV5-1 | 16 | . | CASSLAPLSSYNEQFF | TGCGCCAGCAGCTTGGCTCCCTTAAGCTCCTACAATGAGCAGTTCTTC
TRBJ2-2 | few | TRBV5-1 | 15 | . | CASSLVQEPLGELFF | TGCGCCAGCAGCTTGGTACAGGAACCACTCGGGGAGCTGTTTTTT
TRBJ2-3 | . | TRBV19 | 11 | . | CASRLQNTQYF | TGTGCCAGCCGACTCCAGAATACGCAGTATTTT
TRBJ2-7 | . | TRBV7-8 | 17 | TRBD2 | CASSPGGILAMVYEQYF | TGTGCCAGCAGCCCGGGGGGTATACTAGCGATGGTCTACGAGCAGTACTTC
TRBJ2-7 | . | TRBV27 | 13 | . | CASSLLGAREQYF | TGTGCCAGCAGTTTATTAGGAGCCCGCGAGCAGTACTTC
TRBJ1-1 | . | TRBV29-1 | 12 | . | CSGGGWVTEAFF | TGCAGCGGCGGGGGTTGGGTCACTGAAGCTTTCTTT
TRBJ1-4 | . | TRBV7-9 | 17 | . | CASSYRGAPSTNEKLFF | TGTGCCAGCAGCTATAGGGGGGCTCCCTCAACTAATGAAAAACTGTTTTTT
TRBJ2-2 | . | TRBV9 | 16 | TRBD2 | CASSYRLAENTGELFF | TGTGCCAGCAGCTATCGACTAGCGGAAAACACCGGGGAGCTGTTTTTT
TRBJ2-7 | . | TRBV10-3 | 13 | TRBD1 | CAITTRQGNEQYF | TGTGCCATCACTACCAGACAGGGAAACGAGCAGTACTTC
TRBJ2-7 | . | TRBV29-1 | 12 | . | CSIGNGVYEQYF | TGCAGCATCGGAAATGGGGTATACGAGCAGTACTTC
TRBJ1-2 | . | TRBV28 | 11 | . | CASSGNYGYTF | TGTGCCAGCAGTGGTAACTATGGCTACACCTTC
TRBJ2-7 | . | TRBV10-3 | 15 | TRBD2 | CAIREALAGQYEQYF | TGTGCCATCAGGGAAGCGCTAGCGGGACAGTACGAGCAGTACTTC
TRBJ1-2 | . | TRBV14 | 13 | . | CASSQGHPYGYTF | TGTGCCAGCAGCCAAGGACACCCCTATGGCTACACCTTC
TRBJ2-3 | few | TRBV5-1 | 17 | TRBD1 | CASSMQTTGGSTDTQYF | TGCGCCAGCAGCATGCAAACTACAGGGGGAAGCACAGATACGCAGTATTTT
TRBJ1-5 | . | TRBV7-9 | 17 | . | CASSLRGSAGDPEPQHF | TGTGCCAGCAGCTTAAGGGGCAGCGCAGGGGACCCTGAGCCCCAGCATTTT
TRBJ2-2 | . | TRBV9 | 17 | TRBD1 | CASSPRGTGSSGAELFF | TGTGCCAGCAGCCCCCGAGGGACAGGGTCCAGTGGGGCGGAGCTGTTTTTT
TRBJ1-4 | . | TRBV6-1 | 15 | . | CASTSPGRRWEKLFF | TGTGCCAGCACCTCACCGGGCCGCCGTTGGGAAAAACTGTTTTTT
TRBJ2-7 | few | TRBV6-1 | 15 | TRBD1 | CASRKDRGVLYEQYF | TGTGCCAGCAGGAAGGACAGGGGAGTGTTATACGAGCAGTACTTC
TRBJ2-5 | . | TRBV5-1 | 15 | TRBD2 | CASSPPIAGVTTQYF | TGCGCCAGCAGCCCCCCCATAGCGGGAGTGACGACCCAGTACTTC
TRBJ2-1 | . | TRBV29-1 | 14 | . | CSVNPGTANNEQFF | TGCAGCGTTAACCCCGGGACGGCTAACAATGAGCAGTTCTTC
TRBJ1-5 | . | TRBV28 | 16 | . | CASSFGIGVEGQPQHF | TGTGCCAGCAGTTTTGGAATTGGAGTGGAGGGTCAGCCCCAGCATTTT
TRBJ1-5 | . | TRBV7-9 | 16 | . | CASSLGLVGRVQPQHF | TGTGCCAGCAGCTTAGGATTGGTAGGGCGCGTTCAGCCCCAGCATTTT
TRBJ2-7 | . | TRBV7-2 | 14 | . | CASSLLGAFYEQYF | TGTGCCAGCAGCTTATTAGGGGCCTTCTACGAGCAGTACTTC
TRBJ1-4 | . | TRBV30 | 13 | TRBD1 | CAWSGQGFRKLFF | TGTGCCTGGAGTGGACAGGGGTTTCGAAAACTGTTTTTT